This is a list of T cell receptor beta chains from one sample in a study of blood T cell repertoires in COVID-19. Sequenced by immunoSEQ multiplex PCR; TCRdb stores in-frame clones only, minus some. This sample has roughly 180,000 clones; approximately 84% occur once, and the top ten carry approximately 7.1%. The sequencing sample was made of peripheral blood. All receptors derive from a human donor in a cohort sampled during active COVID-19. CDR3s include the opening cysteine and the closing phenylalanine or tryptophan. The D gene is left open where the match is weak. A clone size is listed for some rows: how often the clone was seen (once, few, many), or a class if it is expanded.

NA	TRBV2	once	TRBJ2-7	CASGGPGLGEQYF	TGTGCCAGCGGGGGACCGGGACTCGGCGAGCAGTACTTC
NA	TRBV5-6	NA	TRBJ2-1	CASSPGVWSYNEQFF	TGTGCCAGCAGCCCAGGGGTCTGGTCCTACAATGAGCAGTTCTTC
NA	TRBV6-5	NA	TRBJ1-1	CASSNWEAEAFF	TGTGCCAGCAGTAACTGGGAGGCTGAAGCTTTCTTT
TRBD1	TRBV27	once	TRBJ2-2	CASRPIDRGINTGELFF	TGTGCCAGCAGACCAATCGACAGGGGTATTAACACCGGGGAGCTGTTTTTT
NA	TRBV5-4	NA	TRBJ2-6	CASSLEFSGANVLTF	TGTGCCAGCAGTTTAGAGTTCTCTGGGGCCAACGTCCTGACTTTC
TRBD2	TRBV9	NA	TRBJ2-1	CASSNSGEGNNEQFF	TGTGCCAGCAGCAATAGCGGGGAGGGAAACAATGAGCAGTTCTTC
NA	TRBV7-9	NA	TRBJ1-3	CASSSTVSGNTIYF	TGTGCCAGCAGCTCGACAGTCTCTGGAAACACCATATATTTT
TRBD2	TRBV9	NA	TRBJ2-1	CASSVAGGPNEQFF	TGTGCCAGCAGCGTAGCGGGGGGGCCCAATGAGCAGTTCTTC
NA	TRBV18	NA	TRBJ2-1	CASSPPGSNEQFF	TGTGCCAGCTCACCCCCAGGCAGCAATGAGCAGTTCTTC
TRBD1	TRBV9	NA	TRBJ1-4	CASSVGTGNEKLFF	TGTGCCAGCAGCGTGGGGACAGGGAATGAAAAACTGTTTTTT
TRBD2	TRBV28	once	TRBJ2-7	CASSSQAGGYSYEQYF	TGTGCCAGCAGTTCCCAAGCGGGGGGATACTCCTACGAGCAGTACTTC
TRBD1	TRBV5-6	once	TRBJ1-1	CASSLVADRGNTEAFF	TGTGCCAGCAGCTTGGTTGCGGACAGGGGCAACACTGAAGCTTTCTTT
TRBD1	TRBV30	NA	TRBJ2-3	CAWTLGQGNLAKPDTQYF	TGTGCCTGGACCCTAGGACAGGGCAACCTAGCAAAGCCAGATACGCAGTATTTT
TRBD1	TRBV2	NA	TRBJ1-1	CATVDFPGQKNTEAFF	TGTGCCACAGTTGATTTCCCGGGACAGAAGAACACTGAAGCTTTCTTT
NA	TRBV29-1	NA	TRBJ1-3	CSVMSGDSSGNTIYF	TGCAGCGTCATGTCGGGCGACAGCTCTGGAAACACCATATATTTT
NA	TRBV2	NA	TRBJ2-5	CANFDTRQETQYF	TGTGCCAACTTTGACACACGCCAAGAGACCCAGTACTTC
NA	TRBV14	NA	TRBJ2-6	CASSSAGANVLTF	TGTGCCAGCAGTTCAGCTGGGGCCAACGTCCTGACTTTC
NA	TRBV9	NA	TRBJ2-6	CASSVSPQGASGANVLTF	TGTGCCAGCAGCGTATCTCCGCAGGGTGCGTCCGGGGCCAACGTCCTGACTTTC
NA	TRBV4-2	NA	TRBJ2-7	CASSQDLASWEQYF	TGTGCCAGCAGCCAAGATTTGGCCAGTTGGGAGCAGTACTTC
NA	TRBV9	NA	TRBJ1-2	CASSVPQGRYTF	TGTGCCAGCAGCGTACCACAGGGCCGCTACACCTTC
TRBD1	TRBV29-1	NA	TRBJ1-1	CSAMTGGFTEAFF	TGCAGCGCCATGACAGGGGGCTTCACTGAAGCTTTCTTT
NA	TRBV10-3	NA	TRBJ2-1	CAISELQAPYNEQFF	TGTGCCATCAGTGAACTCCAGGCCCCCTACAATGAGCAGTTCTTC
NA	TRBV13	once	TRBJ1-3	CASSPRGEGNTIYF	TGTGCCAGCAGCCCCAGGGGTGAAGGAAACACCATATATTTT